These T cell receptor beta chains were read from a single sample in a study of T-cell memory formation after mild COVID-19. Using its own MiXCR run on the 5' RACE reads, TCRdb lists one record per CDR3 protein. The sample yields 180,000 or so distinct CDR3 sequences, approximately 10% seen once. The sample comprised PBMCs or a T cell subset sorted from them (not recorded which). The receptors shown here come from a man aged 18 to 35 who had mild COVID-19 (a few samples of this study predate the infection). Cell type and time point are not known. CDR3s include the opening cysteine and the closing phenylalanine or tryptophan. Each record gives: clone size, V gene, D gene, J gene, CDR3 protein, CDR3 DNA. The D gene is left open where the match is weak. The size field is filled for only some rows; it gives once, few, many or a size class.

>many|TRBV9|-|TRBJ2-3
CASSVDENPNTDTQYF
TGTGCCAGCAGCGTAGATGAGAACCCTAACACAGATACGCAGTATTTT
>few|TRBV5-4|-|TRBJ2-7
CASSLRAGEEQYF
TGTGCCAGCAGCTTGAGGGCAGGGGAAGAGCAGTACTTC
>few|TRBV6-5|TRBD2|TRBJ2-1
CASTRGLAGGSIYNEQFF
TGTGCCAGCACCAGGGGGCTAGCGGGGGGCTCCATCTACAATGAGCAGTTCTTC
>few|TRBV4-1|TRBD2|TRBJ2-3
CASSRGTSGGAKPDTQYF
TGCGCCAGCTCAAGAGGGACTAGCGGGGGGGCGAAGCCAGATACGCAGTATTTT
>many|TRBV12-3/TRBV12-4|-|TRBJ1-2
CASSFAPGTGYTF
TGTGCCAGCAGTTTCGCGCCCGGAACTGGCTACACCTTC
>-|TRBV10-2|-|TRBJ2-3
CASIRSAGGTQYF
TGCGCCAGCATTAGGTCAGCTGGAGGGACGCAGTATTTT
>-|TRBV7-9|-|TRBJ1-2
CASSLPAVYFYGYTF
TGTGCCAGCAGCTTACCCGCAGTTTACTTCTATGGCTACACCTTC
>few|TRBV6-2/TRBV6-3|TRBD2|TRBJ2-5
CASSWGGLAVNLETQYF
TGTGCCAGCAGTTGGGGGGGACTAGCGGTTAATTTAGAGACCCAGTACTTC
>-|TRBV6-6|-|TRBJ2-5
CAIWEAGSETQYF
TGTGCCATCTGGGAGGCAGGGAGCGAGACCCAGTACTTC
>-|TRBV7-3|TRBD2|TRBJ2-2
CASSFQAGLGNTGELFF
TGTGCCAGCAGCTTTCAAGCGGGACTAGGGAACACCGGGGAGCTGTTTTTT
>-|TRBV4-3|-|TRBJ2-2
CASSHLGTANTGELFF
TGCGCCAGCAGCCATCTCGGGACGGCGAACACCGGGGAGCTGTTTTTT
>few|TRBV7-2|TRBD2|TRBJ2-3
CASSLAFGGAIDTQYF
TGTGCCAGCAGCTTAGCTTTCGGGGGGGCCATAGATACGCAGTATTTT
>-|TRBV2|-|TRBJ1-5
CASRATVNQPQHF
TGTGCCAGCAGGGCGACAGTTAATCAGCCCCAGCATTTT
>few|TRBV7-2|-|TRBJ2-5
CASSFQGGRETQYF
TGTGCCAGCAGCTTTCAGGGGGGACGAGAGACCCAGTACTTC
>few|TRBV5-1|TRBD1|TRBJ1-6
CASSLHGQGTSYNSPLHF
TGCGCCAGCAGCTTGCACGGACAGGGAACGTCCTATAATTCACCCCTCCACTTT
>-|TRBV7-2|-|TRBJ2-6
CASSPTYSGANVLTF
TGTGCCAGCAGCCCGACCTACTCTGGGGCCAACGTCCTGACTTTC
>-|TRBV20-1|-|TRBJ2-1
CSAVPRSKNEQFF
TGCAGTGCAGTACCCCGGTCGAAGAATGAGCAGTTCTTC
>-|TRBV7-3|TRBD1|TRBJ1-2
CASSSTGEVNYGYTF
TGTGCCAGCAGCTCTACAGGGGAAGTAAACTATGGCTACACCTTC
>few|TRBV15|-|TRBJ2-1
CATSRDVGNEQFF
TGTGCCACCAGCAGAGATGTGGGGAATGAGCAGTTCTTC
>many|TRBV20-1|TRBD1|TRBJ1-2
CSATLETGDGYTF
TGCAGTGCTACGTTAGAGACAGGGGATGGCTACACCTTC
>many|TRBV6-5|TRBD2|TRBJ2-3
CASSWRGLPDTQYF
TGTGCCAGCAGTTGGCGGGGGTTACCAGATACGCAGTATTTT
>-|TRBV7-2|TRBD1|TRBJ1-2
CASSLAGTGGVYGYTF
TGTGCCAGCAGCTTAGCGGGGACAGGGGGCGTCTATGGCTACACCTTC
>-|TRBV9|-|TRBJ2-6
CASSVDERTSSGANVLTF
TGTGCCAGCAGCGTAGATGAACGGACGAGCTCTGGGGCCAACGTCCTGACTTTC
>-|TRBV5-1|-|TRBJ2-5
CASSSTGMSETQYF
TGCGCCAGCAGCTCGACGGGGATGTCAGAGACCCAGTACTTC
>few|TRBV2|-|TRBJ2-7
CASTTDSSYEQYF
TGTGCCAGCACTACCGACTCGTCCTACGAGCAGTACTTC
>-|TRBV28|TRBD1|TRBJ1-2
CASSFSDRAFYGYTF
TGTGCCAGCAGTTTTTCTGACAGGGCTTTCTATGGCTACACCTTC
>-|TRBV4-3|-|TRBJ2-3
CASSQDRAYPSTDTQYF
TGCGCCAGCAGCCAAGATCGGGCTTATCCTTCCACAGATACGCAGTATTTT
>-|TRBV12-3/TRBV12-4|TRBD1|TRBJ1-6
CASSAGTGTYNSPLHF
TGTGCCAGCAGTGCCGGGACAGGGACCTATAATTCACCCCTCCACTTT
>-|TRBV7-6|-|TRBJ1-1
CASTSQEGIYTEAFF
TGTGCCAGCACCAGCCAGGAAGGGATTTACACTGAAGCTTTCTTT
>few|TRBV20-1|TRBD1|TRBJ1-1
CRADRDAMNTEAFF
TGCAGAGCTGACAGGGATGCCATGAACACTGAAGCTTTCTTT
>few|TRBV12-3/TRBV12-4|TRBD1|TRBJ1-6
CASSPLRGHSPLHF
TGTGCCAGCAGCCCCCTAAGGGGGCATTCACCCCTCCACTTT